The 30 T cell receptor beta chains reported below all come from one sample, sequenced in a study of early T cells in non-severe SARS-CoV-2 infection. TCRdb re-called the 5' RACE reads with MiXCR, one entry per CDR3 protein. Of about 59,000 distinct CDR3 sequences listed, over 10% are singletons. The specimen comprised whole blood, sampled at baseline. These receptor sequences come from an adult who was a healthcare worker with PCR-confirmed SARS-CoV-2 infection or an uninfected control (not recorded which).

There are a few counts of this clonotype. This rearrangement joins TRBV11-2 to TRBJ2-7; the match to TRBD1 covers 8 bases. J lost 0 bases, V lost 1 base, and 5 bases had no gene match. Germline lookup yields CDR1 SGHAT and CDR2 FQNNGV. The CDR3 covers 16 residues. The DNA for the CDR3 is TGTGCCAGCAGCTTAGGGGGACAGGCCTTCTCCTACGAGCAGTACTTC. Translation: CASSLGGQAFSYEQYF. Full variable domain (rest looked up from reference TRBV11-2 and TRBJ2-7): EAGVAQSPRYKIIEKRQSVAFWCNPISGHATLYWYQQILGQGPKLLIQFQNNGVVDDSQLPKDRFSAERLKGVDSTLKIQPAKLEDSAVYLCASSLGGQAFSYEQYFGPGTRLTVT.

This clonotype appeared many times. The chain uses TRBV5-6 and TRBJ2-7; D is possibly TRBD2 (6 bases). Trimming took 4 bases from V and 9 from J, leaving 20 bases between them. CDR3 size: 14 residues. Germline V gene lookup returns CDR1 SGHDT and CDR2 YYEEEE. The CDR3 protein is CASSPGLGRGGQYF. The CDR3 DNA sequence: TGTGCCAGCAGCCCCGGACTTGGAAGGGGAGGGCAGTACTTC.

This clonotype was seen at least ten times. A read error may produce the germline difference seen at one junction end. V gene TRBV7-8 combines with J gene TRBJ2-3; possibly TRBD2 for D (5 bases). Germline CDR1 and CDR2: SGHVS and FQNEAQ. This CDR3 is 13 amino acids long. In DNA, the CDR3 is TGTGCCAGCAGCTCGGCTAGCAAAGATACGCAGTATTTT. Translated, it gives CASSSASKDTQYF.

The V call is TRBV20-1, the J call TRBJ2-6; D is unresolved. From germline, CDR1 is DFQATT and CDR2 SNEGSKA (reference sequence). CDR3 length equals 15 residues. V lost 0 bases and J lost 2, with 8 bases in between. The CDR3 is CSARDSAAGANVLTF. The CDR3 region has the DNA TGCAGTGCTAGAGATTCGGCAGCTGGGGCCAACGTCCTGACTTTC.

This clonotype came up many times. The chain is built from TRBV6-5 and TRBJ2-7; 8 bases agree with TRBD1. This CDR3 has 15 amino acids. The germline V gene has CDR1 MNHEY and CDR2 SVGAGI. V was clipped by 2 bases and J by 4 bases; unmatched bases: 7. CDR3 coding DNA: TGTGCCAGCAGTTACGCCATCGACAGGGGTTACGAGCAGTACTTC. As protein: CASSYAIDRGYEQYF.

This clonotype was counted a few times. The junction and the germline gene differ at one end; a read error may be behind it. The V gene is TRBV12-5, the J gene TRBJ2-2; D uncertain. Germline CDR1 reads LGHNT; CDR2 reads FRNRAP. The CDR3 is 13 amino acids. CDR3 region: CASVLENTGELFF. The CDR3 DNA sequence: TGTGCTAGTGTTTTGGAGAACACCGGGGAGCTGTTTTTT.

The sample holds many counts of this clonotype. The V call is TRBV24-1, the J call TRBJ2-1; possible D gene TRBD1, 7 bases. The CDR3 length is 16 residues. Germline assignment: CDR1 KGHDR and CDR2 SFDVKD. V lost 0 bases and J lost 0, with 8 bases in between. CDR3 DNA sequence: TGTGCCACCAGTGATTTGCAGGGGGGCTCCTACAATGAGCAGTTCTTC. This translates into CATSDLQGGSYNEQFF.

There are a few counts of this clonotype. This chain links TRBV7-9 with TRBJ2-5; D is unresolved. Germline loops: CDR1 SEHNR, CDR2 FQNEAQ (reference sequence). V lost 1 base and J 5 bases, leaving 5 bases between the germline ends. The length of the CDR3 is 12 residues. Here the CDR3 DNA reads TGTGCCAGCAGCTTAGTTTTGGAGACCCAGTACTTC. This gives the protein CASSLVLETQYF. The full variable domain, completed using reference TRBV7-9 and TRBJ2-5, is DTGVSQNPRHKITKRGQNVTFRCDPISEHNRLYWYRQTLGQGPEFLTYFQNEAQLEKSRLLSDRFSAERPKGSFSTLEIQRTEQGDSAMYLCASSLVLETQYFGPGTRLLVL.

This clonotype was seen ten or more times. This chain connects TRBV19 to TRBJ2-3; 12 bases map to TRBD2. CDR3 length equals 16 residues. The V gene end was trimmed by 4 bases and the J gene end by 4 bases; junction bases not matched to a gene: 6. The V gene's germline CDR1 is LNHDA and CDR2 SQIVND (reference sequence). CDR3 protein: CASSNPGLAGADTQYF. CDR3 DNA: TGTGCCAGTAGTAACCCGGGACTAGCGGGCGCAGATACGCAGTATTTT.

This clonotype has ten or more counts. As DNA, the CDR3 is TGTGCCAGCAGCACAATTGAGCAGTTCTTC. This sequence encodes CASSTIEQFF. The rearrangement uses TRBV6-1 and TRBJ2-1; unclear D gene. The CDR3 is 10 amino acids. V was trimmed by 6 bases and J by 9 bases, leaving 6 bases between them. Germline V CDR1 and CDR2: MNHNS, SASEGT.

The chain combines TRBV7-9 with TRBJ2-7; 11 nucleotides agree with TRBD1. The CDR3 has 12 residues. The V and J ends lost 8 bases and 3 bases, in that order; junction bases with no gene match: 0. CDR1 is SEHNR, CDR2 FQNEAQ, per germline (reference sequence). CDR3 sequence reads: CASGTGGYEQYF. Written as DNA, the CDR3 is TGTGCCAGCGGGACAGGGGGCTACGAGCAGTACTTC.

This clonotype was found a few times. V and J are TRBV12-3 or TRBV12-4 and TRBJ1-1, with D unresolved. CDR3 length equals 11 residues. The V gene lost 8 bases and the J gene lost 6 bases, with 10 bases spanning the gap. The CDR3 sequence is CASGTLAEAFF. In DNA, the CDR3 is TGTGCCAGCGGAACTCTCGCTGAAGCTTTCTTT.

This clonotype was seen a handful of times. This chain links TRBV18 with TRBJ1-1, with 9 positions matching TRBD1. V shed 1 base and J 7 bases; nucleotides not matched to a gene: 7. CDR1 and CDR2 (germline): KGHSH, LQKENI. The CDR3 sequence is 15 residues long. The CDR3: CASSPRRTGEVEAFF. CDR3 in DNA: TGTGCCAGCTCACCACGTAGGACAGGGGAAGTTGAAGCTTTCTTT.

V and J are TRBV6-5 and TRBJ2-5; no clear D gene. Germline CDR1 reads MNHEY; CDR2 reads SVGAGI. The V and J ends lost 5 bases and 5 bases respectively, with 12 bases between them. The CDR3 has 13 amino acids. The CDR3 bases are TGTGCCAGCAGTCCTCCTGGGTTGGAGACCCAGTACTTC. Translated: CASSPPGLETQYF.

This clonotype was counted at least ten times. The chain's CDR3 is CASSNGLNYNEQFF. The CDR3 bases are TGTGCCAGCAGCAACGGACTAAATTACAATGAGCAGTTCTTC. The chain joins TRBV7-8 to TRBJ2-1, with a weak D call TRBD2 (6 bases). Germline assignment: CDR1 SGHVS and CDR2 FQNEAQ. With 5 bases removed from V and 4 bases from J, the gap between germline ends came to 12 bases. There are 14 residues in the CDR3. Full variable domain (outside the CDR3, taken from reference TRBV7-8 and TRBJ2-1): GAGVSQSPRYKVAKRGQDVALRCDPISGHVSLFWYQQALGQGPEFLTYFQNEAQLDKSGLPSDRFFAERPEGSVSTLKIQRTQQEDSAVYLCASSNGLNYNEQFFGPGTRLTVL.

In this sample, this clonotype turned up a few times. The chain couples TRBV3-1 to TRBJ1-1, with 7 bases that match TRBD1. CDR3 size: 14 residues. Germline loops: CDR1 LGHDT, CDR2 YNNKEL (reference sequence). The ends lost 4 bases at V and 2 bases at J; junction bases unmatched: 4. The DNA for the CDR3 is TGTGCCAGCAGCCGGACAGGACTAAACACTGAAGCTTTCTTT. The encoded protein is CASSRTGLNTEAFF.

This clonotype occurred many times. The chain is built from TRBV2 and TRBJ2-2, with a weak D call TRBD1 (7 bases). The CDR3 consists of 13 residues. Germline CDR1 and CDR2: SNHLY and FYNNEI. CDR3 in amino acids: CSGGQGPAGELFF. The CDR3 DNA reads as TGTTCAGGGGGGCAGGGGCCCGCCGGGGAGCTGTTTTTT.

The chain is built from TRBV6-5 and TRBJ2-2; D is possibly TRBD2 (6 bases). Between the trimmed V and J ends, which lost 0 bases and 6 bases, there was a span of 8 bases. Germline-derived CDR1 and CDR2 are MNHEY and SVGAGI. The CDR3 is 14 residues long. In DNA, the CDR3 is TGTGCCAGCAGTTACTCTTGGGGGGCCGGGGAGCTGTTTTTT. Protein: CASSYSWGAGELFF.

This clonotype has at least ten counts. The J gene is TRBJ1-1, the V gene TRBV19, with D possibly TRBD1 on 6 matching bases. V was trimmed by 5 bases and J by 3 bases, leaving 16 bases between them. Germline CDR1 is LNHDA and CDR2 is SQIVND (reference sequence). The CDR3 is 15 residues long. The CDR3 region is CASSRYQGRDTEAFF. The CDR3, as DNA: TGTGCCAGTAGTCGGTATCAGGGGAGGGACACTGAAGCTTTCTTT.

The J gene is TRBJ2-1, the V gene TRBV24-1; tentatively, D is TRBD1 (6 bases). Looked up from germline, CDR1 is KGHDR and CDR2 is SFDVKD. V shed 0 bases and J shed 9 bases, with 11 bases lying between them. This CDR3 has 14 residues. CDR3 DNA sequence: TGTGCCACCAGTGATTTGACCAGGGGTAGTGAGCAGTTCTTC. It translates to CATSDLTRGSEQFF.

V and J are TRBV29-1 and TRBJ2-3; D is unresolved. The V and J ends lost 3 bases and 2 bases respectively, with 3 bases between them. The CDR3 is 11 residues long. CDR1 is SQVTM and CDR2 is ANQGSEA in the germline V gene. CDR3 sequence reads: CSVEVTDTQYF. CDR3 DNA: TGCAGCGTTGAGGTCACAGATACGCAGTATTTT.

The sample holds many counts of this clonotype. V and J are TRBV3-1 and TRBJ2-3; D remains unclear. The CDR3 spans 11 residues. Per the germline V gene, CDR1 is LGHDT and CDR2 is YNNKEL (reference sequence). With 2 bases removed from V and 8 bases from J, the gap between germline ends came to 5 bases. The CDR3 nucleotides read TGTGCCAGCAGCCAACGCGGTACGCAGTATTTT. This codes for CASSQRGTQYF.

This clonotype has a count of ten or more. The chain joins TRBV5-5 to TRBJ2-1, with 8 bases lining up with TRBD1. This CDR3 region has 15 residues. The V gene end was trimmed by 4 bases and the J gene end by 3 bases; junction bases not matched to a gene: 6. Germline CDR1 and CDR2: SGHKS and YYEKEE (reference sequence). Here the CDR3 reads CASSLRDRFYNEQFF. The CDR3 DNA reads as TGTGCCAGCAGCCTCCGGGACAGGTTCTACAATGAGCAGTTCTTC.

The sample holds a few counts of this clonotype. J is TRBJ2-2 and V is TRBV6-5, with D hard to call. V was pared by 0 bases and J by 9 bases, with 11 bases between. CDR3 length: 14 residues. Per the germline V gene, CDR1 is MNHEY and CDR2 is SVGAGI. This chain's CDR3 is CASSYSTRLRELFF. The CDR3 nucleotides are TGTGCCAGCAGTTACTCGACTCGGTTAAGGGAGCTGTTTTTT.

In this sample, this clonotype turned up a few times. The gene calls are TRBV5-1 and TRBJ2-6; D possibly corresponds to TRBD1 (5 bases). The CDR3 is made up of 17 amino acids. Germline lookup yields CDR1 SGHRS and CDR2 YFSETQ. Trimming took 6 bases from V and 0 from J, leaving 16 bases between them. The CDR3 sequence: CASTSLSGFSGANVLTF. In nucleotides, the CDR3 is TGCGCCAGCACCTCCCTTTCAGGGTTCTCTGGGGCCAACGTCCTGACTTTC.

J is TRBJ2-3 and V is TRBV9, with TRBD2 identical over 7 bases. In germline, CDR1 is SGDLS, CDR2 YYNGEE. CDR3 size: 16 residues. V lost 3 bases and J lost 6; bases outside the gene matches: 13. Written as DNA, the CDR3 is TGTGCCAGCAGCGGTACCGGGACTAAGGGTTTGGATACGCAGTATTTT. Encoded protein: CASSGTGTKGLDTQYF.

This clonotype turned up a few times. This sequence joins TRBV12-3 or TRBV12-4 and TRBJ2-4; 8 nucleotides align to TRBD1. V was clipped by 6 bases and J by 0 bases; unmatched bases: 13. This CDR3 spans 18 amino acids. CDR3 loop: CASSQGTGLQLAKNIQYF. CDR3 nucleotide sequence: TGTGCCAGCAGCCAAGGGACAGGACTACAACTAGCCAAAAACATTCAGTACTTC.

This rearrangement joins TRBV5-6 to TRBJ2-3; D not certain. CDR1 is SGHDT and CDR2 is YYEEEE in the germline V gene. The CDR3 is 14 residues long. Trimming took off 4 bases at V and 4 bases at J, with 13 bases between the two ends. The CDR3 DNA follows: TGTGCCAGCAGCCCGGCCCCTTTATCAGATACGCAGTATTTT. Translation: CASSPAPLSDTQYF.

This clonotype was counted between two and nine times. The chain employs TRBV14 and TRBJ2-1; 9 nucleotides agree with TRBD1. V lost 7 bases and J lost 7; bases outside the gene matches: 8. The CDR3 covers 14 residues. Germline lookup yields CDR1 SGHDN and CDR2 FVKESK. The CDR3 DNA reads as TGTGCCAGCATCAGGACAGGGGTTTGGAATGAGCAGTTCTTC. It codes for CASIRTGVWNEQFF.

This clonotype was observed at least ten times. The chain recombines TRBV7-9 with TRBJ1-1; 7 bases map to TRBD1. Germline CDR1 reads SEHNR; CDR2 reads FQNEAQ (reference sequence). This CDR3 has 12 amino acids. J lost 10 bases, V lost 1 base, and 3 bases had no gene match. As DNA, the CDR3 is TGTGCCAGCAGCTTAGGACAGGGAGGAGCTTTCTTT. Amino acids: CASSLGQGGAFF.